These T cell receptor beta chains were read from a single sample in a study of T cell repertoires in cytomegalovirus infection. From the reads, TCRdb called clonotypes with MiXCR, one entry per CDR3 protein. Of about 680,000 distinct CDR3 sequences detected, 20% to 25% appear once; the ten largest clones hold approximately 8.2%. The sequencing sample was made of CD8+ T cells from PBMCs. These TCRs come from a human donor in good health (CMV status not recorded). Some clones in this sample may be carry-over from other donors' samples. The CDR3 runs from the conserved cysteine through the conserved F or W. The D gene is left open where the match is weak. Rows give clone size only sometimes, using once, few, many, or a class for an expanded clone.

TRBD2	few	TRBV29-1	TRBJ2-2	TGCAGCGTTGAGGGGCGGGGGAGGACGAACACCGGGGAGCTGTTTTTT	CSVEGRGRTNTGELFF
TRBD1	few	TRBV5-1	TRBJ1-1	TGCGCCAGCAGCTTGGCGGCAGGGGGCACGAACACTGAAGCTTTCTTT	CASSLAAGGTNTEAFF
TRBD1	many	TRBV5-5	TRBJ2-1	TGTGCCAGCAGCTTCGGGACAGGGGAGGGTGAGCAGTTCTTC	CASSFGTGEGEQFF
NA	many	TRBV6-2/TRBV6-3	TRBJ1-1	TGTGCCAGCAGCCCCGGGGCGGGAAGAGCTTTCTTT	CASSPGAGRAFF
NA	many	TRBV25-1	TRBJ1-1	TGTGCCAGCAGTGAATGGGGTGGCACTGAAGCTTTCTTT	CASSEWGGTEAFF
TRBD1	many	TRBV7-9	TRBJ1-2	TGTGCCAGCAGCGCAGTGGTCGGACAGGGGGCTCAAGGCTACACCTTC	CASSAVVGQGAQGYTF
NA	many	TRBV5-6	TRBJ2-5	TGTGCCAGCAGCCTCCGGATAGAATTCCAAGAGACCCAGTACTTC	CASSLRIEFQETQYF
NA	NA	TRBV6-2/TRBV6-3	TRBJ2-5	TGTGCCAGCAGTTACTCGGGGCCATCTATGATACAGGAGCAACCTTCGGAGACCCAGTACTTC	CASSYSGPSMIQEQPSETQYF
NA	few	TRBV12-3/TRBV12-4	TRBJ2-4	TGTGCCAGCAGTTCCGACATTCAGTACTTC	CASSSDIQYF
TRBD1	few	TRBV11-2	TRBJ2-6	TGTGCCAGCAGCCCCTGGACAGGGGGACTCTCTGGGGCCAACGTCCTGACTTTC	CASSPWTGGLSGANVLTF
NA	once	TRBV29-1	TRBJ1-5	TGCAGCGTTGAGGCAGGGAGGGGTCAGCCCCAGCATTTT	CSVEAGRGQPQHF
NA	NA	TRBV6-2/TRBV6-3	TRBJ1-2	TGTGCCAGCAGTTCCCTGATTCGGGGCTATGGCTACACCTTC	CASSSLIRGYGYTF
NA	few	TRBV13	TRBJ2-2	TGTGCCAGCAGCCTGCGGGGATATGGGACCGGGGAGCTGTTTTTT	CASSLRGYGTGELFF
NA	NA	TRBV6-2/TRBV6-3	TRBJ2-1	TGTGCCAGCAGTTCGTCCGGGCCCAGGGTATACAATGAGCAGTTCTTC	CASSSSGPRVYNEQFF
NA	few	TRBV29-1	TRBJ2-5	TGCAGCGTTGATTCTACCGGGGTACCTGGGGAGACCCAGTACTTC	CSVDSTGVPGETQYF
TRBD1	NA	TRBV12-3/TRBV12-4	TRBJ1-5	TGTGCCAGCAGTGCACAGGGGCCGAGCAATCAGCCCCAGCATTTT	CASSAQGPSNQPQHF
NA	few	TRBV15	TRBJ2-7	TGTGCCACCAGCAGACCCCAGGACGGGACCTACGAGCAGTACTTC	CATSRPQDGTYEQYF
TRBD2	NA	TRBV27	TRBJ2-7	TGTGCCAGCAGTTGGAACCCCACTAGCGGGGGAACCTACGAGCAGTACTTC	CASSWNPTSGGTYEQYF
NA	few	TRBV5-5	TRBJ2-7	TGTGCCAGCAGCTACCCGTGGGGAGCCGATTACCACTACGAGCAGTACTTC	CASSYPWGADYHYEQYF
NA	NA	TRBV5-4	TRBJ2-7	TGTGCCAGCAGCTCTATGGGGTCCTACGAGCAGTACTTC	CASSSMGSYEQYF
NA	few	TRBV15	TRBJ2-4	TGTGCCACCAGCAGAGAAGGACGGACGAGTCGAGACATTCAGTACTTC	CATSREGRTSRDIQYF
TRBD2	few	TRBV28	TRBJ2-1	TGTGCCAGCAGTTTGACTAGCGGGGGGTCCCGCAATACGAATGAGCAGTTCTTC	CASSLTSGGSRNTNEQFF
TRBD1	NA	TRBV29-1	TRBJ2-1	TGCAGCGGGGCGGGACAGGAGTATTCGCAATTCTTC	CSGAGQEYSQFF
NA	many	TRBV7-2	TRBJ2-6	TGTGCCAGCACCTATTCAGCTTACTCTGGGGCCAACGTCCTGACTTTC	CASTYSAYSGANVLTF
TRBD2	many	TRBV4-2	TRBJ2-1	TGTGCCAGCAGCCAAGATAGCGGGGCCTACAATGAGCAGTTCTTC	CASSQDSGAYNEQFF
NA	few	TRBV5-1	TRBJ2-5	TGCGCCAGCAGCCCCATAGGGGAGACCCAGTACTTC	CASSPIGETQYF
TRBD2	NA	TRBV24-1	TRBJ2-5	TGTGCCACCAGTGATCGTGGACTAGCGGGGTTATATGAGACCCAGTACTTC	CATSDRGLAGLYETQYF
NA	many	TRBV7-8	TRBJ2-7	TGTGCCAGCAGCCCGTTATTCTACGAGCAGTACTTC	CASSPLFYEQYF
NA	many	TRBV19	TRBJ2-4	TGTGCCAGTAGTTCAGTCCCTGTGGTCAAAAACATTCAGTACTTC	CASSSVPVVKNIQYF
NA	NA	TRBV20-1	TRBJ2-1	TGCAGTGCCCTCACCTTCAGCTCCTACAATGAGCAGTTCTTC	CSALTFSSYNEQFF
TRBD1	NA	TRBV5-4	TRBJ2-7	TGTGCCAGCAGCTTCGGACAGGGTGTGCAACGCTACGAGCAGTACTTC	CASSFGQGVQRYEQYF
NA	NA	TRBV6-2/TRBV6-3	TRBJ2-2	TGTGCCAGCAGCCCGGTGGTAGGTTCGAACACCGGGGAGCTGTTTTTT	CASSPVVGSNTGELFF
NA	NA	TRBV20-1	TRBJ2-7	TGCAGTGCTAGAGACCGGACAGAAGACTACGAGCAGTACTTC	CSARDRTEDYEQYF
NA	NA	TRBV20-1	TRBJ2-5	TGCAGTGCTAGATCTGTAATGACCCAGTACTTC	CSARSVMTQYF
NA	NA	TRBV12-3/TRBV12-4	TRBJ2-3	TGTGCCAGCAGTCCTTATCTGGGAGTCACAGATACGCAGTATTTT	CASSPYLGVTDTQYF
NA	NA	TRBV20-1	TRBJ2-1	TGCAGTGCTAGCCTCCGGGGCTTGGGGTCCTACAATGAGCAGTTCTTC	CSASLRGLGSYNEQFF
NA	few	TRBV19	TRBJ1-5	TGTGCCAGCCTAATGGGGGGCAATCAGCCCCAGCATTTT	CASLMGGNQPQHF
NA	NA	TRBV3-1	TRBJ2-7	TGTGCCAGCAGCCGAGAGGGCGAGCAGTACTTC	CASSREGEQYF
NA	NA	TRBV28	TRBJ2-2	TGTGCCAGCAGTTTATTCCGGGTTAGCACCGGGGAGCTGTTTTTT	CASSLFRVSTGELFF
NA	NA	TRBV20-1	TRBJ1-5	TGCAGTGCCGGGGCAGGCTACTATAGCAATCAGCCCCAGCATTTT	CSAGAGYYSNQPQHF
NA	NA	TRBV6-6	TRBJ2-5	TGTGCCAGCAGTTACTCGGGAGTCGGGGAGACCCAGTACTTC	CASSYSGVGETQYF
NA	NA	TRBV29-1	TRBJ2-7	TGCAGCGTTGTACCAGGGGACTCCTACGAGCAGTACTTC	CSVVPGDSYEQYF
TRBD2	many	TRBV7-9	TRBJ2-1	TGTGCCAGCAGCCCTCCACTAGCGGGGGAGTACAATGAGCAGTTCTTC	CASSPPLAGEYNEQFF
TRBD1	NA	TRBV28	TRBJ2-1	TGTGCCAGCACTTACAGGGGGCTAGGCTATGAGCAGTTCTTC	CASTYRGLGYEQFF
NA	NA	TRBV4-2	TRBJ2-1	TGTGCCAGCAGCCAATCATTTGCCGGAGCTCCATCCTACAATGAGCAGTTCTTC	CASSQSFAGAPSYNEQFF
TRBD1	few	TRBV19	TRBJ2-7	TGTGCCAGTAGCGGACAGGGGTTATCCTCCTACGAGCAGTACTTC	CASSGQGLSSYEQYF
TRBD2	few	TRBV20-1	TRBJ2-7	TGCAGTGTTCCGGGACTAGCGGGGGGGGGTGTACGTTTGGAGCAGTACTTC	CSVPGLAGGGVRLEQYF
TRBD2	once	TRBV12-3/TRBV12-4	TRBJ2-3	TGTGCCAGCAGAACCGCGGGGGGACGCATAGATACGCAGTATTTT	CASRTAGGRIDTQYF
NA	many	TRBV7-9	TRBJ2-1	TGTGCCAGCAGCTTAAGCTTGACTGAGCAGTTCTTC	CASSLSLTEQFF
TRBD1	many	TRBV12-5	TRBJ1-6	TGTGCTAGTGGTTTGGAACAGGGGTTTAATTCACCCCTCCACTTT	CASGLEQGFNSPLHF
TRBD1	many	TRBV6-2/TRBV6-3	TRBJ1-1	TGTGCCAGCAGTTTCGCAGGGGGGACTGAAGCTTTCTTT	CASSFAGGTEAFF
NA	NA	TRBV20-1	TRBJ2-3	TGCAGTGCTAGAGAAGGTCCCTTCCTCAGCACAGATACGCAGTATTTT	CSAREGPFLSTDTQYF
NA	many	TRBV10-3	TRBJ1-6	TGTGCCATCAGTGAGTCCAGGGCCAGCTCCTATAATTCACCCCTCCACTTT	CAISESRASSYNSPLHF
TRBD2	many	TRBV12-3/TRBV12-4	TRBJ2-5	TGTGCCAGCAGTCCCCCGGGACTAGCGGGGGATGAGACCCAGTACTTC	CASSPPGLAGDETQYF
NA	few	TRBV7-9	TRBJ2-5	TGTGCCAGCAGCAGACCGGGTCGTGGGGAGACCCAGTACTTC	CASSRPGRGETQYF
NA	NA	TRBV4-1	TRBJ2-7	TGCGCCAGCAGCCAAGATAAGCAGAGCTACTACGAGCAGTACTTC	CASSQDKQSYYEQYF
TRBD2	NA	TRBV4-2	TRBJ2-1	TGTGCCAGCAGTCTTAGCGGGGGCCCGGTAGATGAGCAGTTCTTC	CASSLSGGPVDEQFF